This T cell receptor beta chain comes out of a study of T cell responses to AZD1222 COVID-19 vaccine. Second-dose intervals of approximately 4 or approximately 12 weeks were pooled. Turning to this clone: Its antigen remains unidentified.

Study outcomes and limitations: CD4 TCRs linked to vaccination spanned spike, dominating at 160-218 and 743-854. Recipients of AZD1222 seropositive at baseline numbered only 6 or 7. White British donors predominated, females outnumbered males, and clonal diversity was possibly underestimated.

The repertoire was sequenced with immunoSEQ multiplex PCR; TCRdb's copy has only in-frame clones and lacks some. The sample carries fewer than 200,000 clones, approximately 87% recorded once. In germline, CDR1 is LGHNT, CDR2 FRNRAP. V dropped 2 bases and J dropped 3; count of bases not matched to a gene: 7. CDR3 length: 15 residues. The V call is TRBV12-5, the J call TRBJ2-7; 7 bases are shared with TRBD1. The source material was peripheral blood, sampled 28 days after the second AZD1222 dose. The clonotype originates from an adult who received the AZD1222 COVID-19 vaccine. The CDR3, as DNA: TGTGCTAGTGGTTTGCCCGGGACAGAGAACTACGAGCAGTACTTC. It is translated as CASGLPGTENYEQYF.